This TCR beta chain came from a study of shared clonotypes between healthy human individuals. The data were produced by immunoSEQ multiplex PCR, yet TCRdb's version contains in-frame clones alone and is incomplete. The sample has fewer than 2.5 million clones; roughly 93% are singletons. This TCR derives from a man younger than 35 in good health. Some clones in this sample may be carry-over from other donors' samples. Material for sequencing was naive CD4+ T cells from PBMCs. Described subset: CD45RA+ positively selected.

CDR3 amino acids: CASSFFEGGNIQYF. CDR3 nucleotides: TGCGCCAGCAGCTTTTTTGAGGGGGGGAACATTCAGTACTTC. This chain joins TRBV5-1 and TRBJ2-4; maybe TRBD2 (7 bases). This CDR3 has 14 residues. CDR1 is SGHRS, CDR2 YFSETQ, per germline. Trimming removed 2 bases at V and 7 bases at J, with 13 bases between. Full variable domain (missing parts from reference TRBV5-1 and TRBJ2-4): KAGVTQTPRYLIKTRGQQVTLSCSPISGHRSVSWYQQTPGQGLQFLFEYFSETQRNKGNFPGRFSGRQFSNSRSEMNVSTLELGDSALYLCASSFFEGGNIQYFGAGTRLSVL.